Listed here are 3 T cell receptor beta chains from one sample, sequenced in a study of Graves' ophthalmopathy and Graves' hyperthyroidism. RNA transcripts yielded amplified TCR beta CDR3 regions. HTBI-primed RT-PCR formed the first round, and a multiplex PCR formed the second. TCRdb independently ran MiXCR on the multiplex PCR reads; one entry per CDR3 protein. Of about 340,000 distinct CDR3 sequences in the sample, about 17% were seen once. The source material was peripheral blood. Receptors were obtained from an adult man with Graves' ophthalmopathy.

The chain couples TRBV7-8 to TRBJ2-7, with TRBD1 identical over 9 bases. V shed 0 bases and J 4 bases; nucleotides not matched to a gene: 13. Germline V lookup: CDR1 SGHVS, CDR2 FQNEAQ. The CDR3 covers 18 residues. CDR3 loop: CASSLAPLGTGRVYEQYF. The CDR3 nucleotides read TGTGCCAGCAGCTTAGCGCCCCTCGGGACAGGGCGTGTTTACGAGCAGTACTTC.

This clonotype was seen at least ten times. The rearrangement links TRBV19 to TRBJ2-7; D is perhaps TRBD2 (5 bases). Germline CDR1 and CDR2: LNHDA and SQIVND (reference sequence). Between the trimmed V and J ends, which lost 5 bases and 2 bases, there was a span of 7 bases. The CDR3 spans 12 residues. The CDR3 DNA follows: TGTGCCAGTAGTGGACTGACCTACGAGCAGTACTTC. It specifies CASSGLTYEQYF. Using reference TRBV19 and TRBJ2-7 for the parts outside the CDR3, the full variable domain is DGGITQSPKYLFRKEGQNVTLSCEQNLNHDAMYWYRQDPGQGLRLIYYSQIVNDFQKGDIAEGYSVSREKKESFPLTVTSAQKNPTAFYLCASSGLTYEQYFGPGTRLTVT.

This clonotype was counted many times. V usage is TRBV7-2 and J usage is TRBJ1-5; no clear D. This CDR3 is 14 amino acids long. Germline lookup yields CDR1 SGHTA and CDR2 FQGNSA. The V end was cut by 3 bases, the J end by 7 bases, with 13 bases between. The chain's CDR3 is CASSFRVSSQPQHF. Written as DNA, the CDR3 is TGTGCCAGCAGCTTTCGCGTATCTTCGCAGCCCCAGCATTTT.